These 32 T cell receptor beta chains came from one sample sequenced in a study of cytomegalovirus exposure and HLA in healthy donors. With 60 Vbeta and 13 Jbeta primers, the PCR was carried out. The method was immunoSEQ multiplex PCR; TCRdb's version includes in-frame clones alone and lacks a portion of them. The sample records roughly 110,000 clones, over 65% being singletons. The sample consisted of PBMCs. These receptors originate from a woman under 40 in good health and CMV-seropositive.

CDR3 sequence (DNA): TGCGCCAGCAGTGATCCGGCGGGGGGGCGGAATGAGCAGTTCTTC. Encoded protein: CASSDPAGGRNEQFF. The chain carries TRBV10-1 and TRBJ2-1, with 9 bases aligning to TRBD2. CDR1 WNHNN and CDR2 SYGVQD come from the germline V gene (reference sequence). The CDR3 is made up of 15 amino acids. Trimming removed 3 bases from V and 7 bases from J; junction bases left unmatched: 7.

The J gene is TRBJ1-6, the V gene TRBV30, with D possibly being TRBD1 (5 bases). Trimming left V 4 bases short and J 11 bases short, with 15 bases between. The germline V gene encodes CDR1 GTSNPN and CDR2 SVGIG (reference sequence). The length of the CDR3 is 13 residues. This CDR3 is CAWKREGNTPLHF. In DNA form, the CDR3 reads TGTGCCTGGAAACGGGAGGGGAATACACCCCTCCACTTT.

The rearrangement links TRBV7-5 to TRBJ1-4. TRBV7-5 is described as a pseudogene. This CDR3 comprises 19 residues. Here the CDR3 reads CARSYRRGPGGRTNEKLFF. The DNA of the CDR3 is TGTGCCAGAAGCTACCGAAGGGGCCCCGGGGGGAGGACTAATGAAAAACTGTTTTTT.

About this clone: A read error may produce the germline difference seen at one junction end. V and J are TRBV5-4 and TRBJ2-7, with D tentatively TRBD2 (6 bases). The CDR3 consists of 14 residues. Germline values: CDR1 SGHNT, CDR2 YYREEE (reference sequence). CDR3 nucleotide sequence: TGTGCCAGCAGCCCCCACCGGGAGTCCTACGGGCAGTACTTC. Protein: CASSPHRESYGQYF.

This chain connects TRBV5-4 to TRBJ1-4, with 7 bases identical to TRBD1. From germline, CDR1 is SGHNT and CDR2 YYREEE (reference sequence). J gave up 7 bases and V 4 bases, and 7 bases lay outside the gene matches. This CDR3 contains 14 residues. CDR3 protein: CASSLPGGGEKLFF. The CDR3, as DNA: TGTGCCAGCAGCCTCCCAGGGGGTGGTGAAAAACTGTTTTTT.

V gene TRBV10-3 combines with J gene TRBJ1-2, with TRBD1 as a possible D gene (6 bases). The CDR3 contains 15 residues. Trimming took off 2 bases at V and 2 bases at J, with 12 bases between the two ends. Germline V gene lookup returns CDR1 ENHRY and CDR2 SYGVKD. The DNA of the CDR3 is TGTGCCATCAGTGAGGGGGGGGGACAAAACTATGGCTACACCTTC. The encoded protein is CAISEGGGQNYGYTF.

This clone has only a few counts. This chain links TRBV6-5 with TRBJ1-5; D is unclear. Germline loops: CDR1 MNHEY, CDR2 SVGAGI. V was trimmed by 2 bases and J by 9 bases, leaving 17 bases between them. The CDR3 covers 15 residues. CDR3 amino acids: CASSYGMEANTPQHF. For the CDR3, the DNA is TGTGCCAGCAGTTACGGGATGGAGGCTAACACGCCCCAGCATTTT.

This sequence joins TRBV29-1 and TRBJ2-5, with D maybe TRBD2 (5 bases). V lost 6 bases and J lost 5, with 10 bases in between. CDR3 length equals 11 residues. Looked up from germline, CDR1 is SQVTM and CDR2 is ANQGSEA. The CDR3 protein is CSVPREETQYF. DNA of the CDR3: TGCAGCGTACCGAGGGAGGAGACCCAGTACTTC.

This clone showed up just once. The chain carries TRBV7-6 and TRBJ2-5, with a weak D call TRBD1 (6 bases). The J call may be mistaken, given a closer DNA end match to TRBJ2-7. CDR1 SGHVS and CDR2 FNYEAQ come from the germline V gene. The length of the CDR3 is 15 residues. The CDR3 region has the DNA TGTGCCAGCAGTCCCTCGGACAGTCAAGCCTACGAGCAGTACTTC. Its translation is CASSPSDSQAYEQYF.

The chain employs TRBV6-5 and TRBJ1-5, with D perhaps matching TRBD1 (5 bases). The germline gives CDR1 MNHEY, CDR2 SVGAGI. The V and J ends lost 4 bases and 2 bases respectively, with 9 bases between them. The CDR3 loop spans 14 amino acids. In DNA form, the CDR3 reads TGTGCCAGCAGTTCAGGGTTGGGCAATCAGCCCCAGCATTTT. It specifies CASSSGLGNQPQHF.

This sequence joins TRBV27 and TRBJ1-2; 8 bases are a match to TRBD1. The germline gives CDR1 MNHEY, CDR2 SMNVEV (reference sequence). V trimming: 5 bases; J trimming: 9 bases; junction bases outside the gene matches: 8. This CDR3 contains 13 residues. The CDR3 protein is CASSPGAGGSYTF. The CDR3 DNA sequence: TGTGCCAGCAGTCCCGGGGCAGGGGGCAGCTACACCTTC.

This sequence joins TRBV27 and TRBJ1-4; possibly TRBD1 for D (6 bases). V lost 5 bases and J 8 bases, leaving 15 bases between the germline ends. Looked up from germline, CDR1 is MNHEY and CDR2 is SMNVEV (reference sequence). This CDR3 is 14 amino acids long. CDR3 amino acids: CASSPWTAWEKLFF. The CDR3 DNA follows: TGTGCCAGCAGTCCCTGGACAGCGTGGGAAAAACTGTTTTTT. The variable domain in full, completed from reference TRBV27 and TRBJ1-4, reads EAQVTQNPRYLITVTGKKLTVTCSQNMNHEYMSWYRQDPGLGLRQIYYSMNVEVTDKGDVPEGYKVSRKEKRNFPLILESPSPNQTSLYFCASSPWTAWEKLFFGSGTQLSVL.

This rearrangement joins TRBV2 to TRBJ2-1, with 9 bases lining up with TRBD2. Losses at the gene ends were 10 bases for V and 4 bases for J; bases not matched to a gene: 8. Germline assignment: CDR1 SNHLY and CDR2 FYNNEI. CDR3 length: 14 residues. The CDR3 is CAITTLAGYNEQFF. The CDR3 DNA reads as TGTGCCATCACCACCCTAGCGGGGTACAATGAGCAGTTCTTC.

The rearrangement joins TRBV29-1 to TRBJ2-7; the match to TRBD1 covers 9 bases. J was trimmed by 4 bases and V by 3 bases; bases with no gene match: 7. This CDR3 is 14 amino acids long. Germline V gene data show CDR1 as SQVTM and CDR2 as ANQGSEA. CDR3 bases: TGCAGCGTTGATACCGGGACAGGGATGTACGAGCAGTACTTC. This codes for CSVDTGTGMYEQYF.

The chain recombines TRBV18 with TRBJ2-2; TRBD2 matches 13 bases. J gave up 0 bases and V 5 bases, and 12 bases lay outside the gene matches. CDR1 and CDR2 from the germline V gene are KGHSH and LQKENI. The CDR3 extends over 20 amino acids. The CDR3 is CASSTYRTSGSLTNTGELFF. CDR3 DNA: TGTGCCAGCTCAACATACCGGACTAGCGGGAGTCTTACGAACACCGGGGAGCTGTTTTTT.

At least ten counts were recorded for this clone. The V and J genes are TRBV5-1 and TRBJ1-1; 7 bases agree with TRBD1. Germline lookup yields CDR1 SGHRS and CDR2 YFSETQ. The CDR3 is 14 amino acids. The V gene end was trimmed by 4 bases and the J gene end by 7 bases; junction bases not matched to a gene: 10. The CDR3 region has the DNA TGCGCCAGCAGCACACTATATGGGGACAGTGAAGCTTTCTTT. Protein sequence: CASSTLYGDSEAFF. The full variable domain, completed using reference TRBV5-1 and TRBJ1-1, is KAGVTQTPRYLIKTRGQQVTLSCSPISGHRSVSWYQQTPGQGLQFLFEYFSETQRNKGNFPGRFSGRQFSNSRSEMNVSTLELGDSALYLCASSTLYGDSEAFFGQGTRLTVV.

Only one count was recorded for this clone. This chain's CDR3 is CASSLGSLGNEQYF. The CDR3 coding sequence is TGCGCCAGCAGCTTAGGATCGTTGGGCAACGAGCAGTACTTC. The rearrangement links TRBV5-1 to TRBJ2-7; D is uncertain. Per germline, CDR1 SGHRS and CDR2 YFSETQ. The CDR3 contains 14 residues. The V end was cut by 2 bases, the J end by 5 bases, with 14 bases between.

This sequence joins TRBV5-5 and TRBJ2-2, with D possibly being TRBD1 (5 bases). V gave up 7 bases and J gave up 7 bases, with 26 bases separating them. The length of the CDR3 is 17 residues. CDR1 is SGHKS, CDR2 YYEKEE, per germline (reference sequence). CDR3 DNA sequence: TGTGCCAGCCAACGGTCCCAGACAGCCCATCGGAACGGGGAGCTGTTTTTT. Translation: CASQRSQTAHRNGELFF.

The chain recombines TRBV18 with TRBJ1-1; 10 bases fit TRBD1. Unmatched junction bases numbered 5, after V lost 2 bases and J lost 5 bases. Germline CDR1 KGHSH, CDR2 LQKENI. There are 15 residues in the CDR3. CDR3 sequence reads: CASSPGGQGKTEAFF. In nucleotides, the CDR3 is TGTGCCAGCTCACCAGGGGGACAGGGGAAAACTGAAGCTTTCTTT.

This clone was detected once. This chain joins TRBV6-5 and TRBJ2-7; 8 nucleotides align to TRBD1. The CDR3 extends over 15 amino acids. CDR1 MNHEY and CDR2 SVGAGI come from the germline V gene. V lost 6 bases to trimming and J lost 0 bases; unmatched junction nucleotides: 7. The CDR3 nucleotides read TGTGCCAGCAGGTCCGGGACAGGACGCTCCTACGAGCAGTACTTC. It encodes CASRSGTGRSYEQYF.

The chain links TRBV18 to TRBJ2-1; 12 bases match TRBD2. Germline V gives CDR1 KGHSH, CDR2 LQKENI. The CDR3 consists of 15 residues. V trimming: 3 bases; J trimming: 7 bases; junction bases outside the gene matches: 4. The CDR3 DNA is TGTGCCAGCTCACCGACTAGCGGGGGAATGAATGAGCAGTTCTTC. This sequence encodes CASSPTSGGMNEQFF. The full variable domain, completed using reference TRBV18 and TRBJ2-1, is NAGVMQNPRHLVRRRGQEARLRCSPMKGHSHVYWYRQLPEEGLKFMVYLQKENIIDESGMPKERFSAEFPKEGPSILRIQQVVRGDSAAYFCASSPTSGGMNEQFFGPGTRLTVL.

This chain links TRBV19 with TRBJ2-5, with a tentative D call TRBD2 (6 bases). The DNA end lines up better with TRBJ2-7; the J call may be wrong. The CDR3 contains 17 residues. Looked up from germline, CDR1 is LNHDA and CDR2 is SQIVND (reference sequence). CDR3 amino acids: CASSIQPTSGGRYEQYF. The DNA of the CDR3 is TGTGCCAGTAGTATACAACCGACCTCCGGGGGTAGGTACGAGCAGTACTTC.

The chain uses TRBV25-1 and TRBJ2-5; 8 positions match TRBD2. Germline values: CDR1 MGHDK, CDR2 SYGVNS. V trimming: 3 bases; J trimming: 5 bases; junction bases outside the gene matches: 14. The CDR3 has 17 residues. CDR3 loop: CASSDFLSGGGHETQYF. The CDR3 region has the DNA TGTGCCAGCAGTGACTTTCTTTCTGGCGGGGGGCATGAGACCCAGTACTTC.

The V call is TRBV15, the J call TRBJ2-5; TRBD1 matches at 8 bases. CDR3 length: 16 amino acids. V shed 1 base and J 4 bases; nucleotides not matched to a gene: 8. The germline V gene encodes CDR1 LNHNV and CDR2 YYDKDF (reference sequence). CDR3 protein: CATSRVAGGEVETQYF. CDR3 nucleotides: TGTGCCACCAGCAGAGTAGCAGGGGGCGAAGTAGAGACCCAGTACTTC.

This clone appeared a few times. The CDR3 loop is CASRETGPNTEAFF. CDR3 in DNA: TGTGCCAGCAGGGAGACAGGCCCGAACACTGAAGCTTTCTTT. The chain couples TRBV6-1 to TRBJ1-1; a weak D match, TRBD1 (6 bases). V gave up 6 bases and J gave up 1 base, with 12 bases separating them. The CDR3 spans 14 residues. Germline CDR1 MNHNS, CDR2 SASEGT.

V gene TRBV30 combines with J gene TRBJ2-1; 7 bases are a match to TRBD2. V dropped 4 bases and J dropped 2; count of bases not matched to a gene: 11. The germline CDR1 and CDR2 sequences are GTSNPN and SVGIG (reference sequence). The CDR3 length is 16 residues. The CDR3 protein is CAWMRKSGDTYNEQFF. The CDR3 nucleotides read TGTGCCTGGATGAGAAAAAGCGGGGATACCTACAATGAGCAGTTCTTC.

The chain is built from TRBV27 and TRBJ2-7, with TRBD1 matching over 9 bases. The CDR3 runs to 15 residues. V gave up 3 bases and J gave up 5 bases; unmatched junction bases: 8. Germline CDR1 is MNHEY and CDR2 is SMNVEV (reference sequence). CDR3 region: CASSFSSTGGNEQYF. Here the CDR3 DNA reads TGTGCCAGCAGTTTTTCTAGTACAGGGGGCAACGAGCAGTACTTC.

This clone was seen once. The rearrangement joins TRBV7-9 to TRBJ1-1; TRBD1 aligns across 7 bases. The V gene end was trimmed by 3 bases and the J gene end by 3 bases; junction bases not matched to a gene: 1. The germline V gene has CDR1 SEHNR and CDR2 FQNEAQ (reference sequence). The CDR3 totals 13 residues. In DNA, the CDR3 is TGTGCCAGCAGCTTCACAGGGGACACTGAAGCTTTCTTT. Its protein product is CASSFTGDTEAFF. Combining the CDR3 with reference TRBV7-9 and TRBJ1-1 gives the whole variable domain DTGVSQNPRHKITKRGQNVTFRCDPISEHNRLYWYRQTLGQGPEFLTYFQNEAQLEKSRLLSDRFSAERPKGSFSTLEIQRTEQGDSAMYLCASSFTGDTEAFFGQGTRLTVV.

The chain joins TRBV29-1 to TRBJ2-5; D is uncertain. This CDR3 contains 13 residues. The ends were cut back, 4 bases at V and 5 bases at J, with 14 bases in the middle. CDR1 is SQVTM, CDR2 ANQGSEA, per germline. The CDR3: CSVATLTGETQYF. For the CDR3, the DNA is TGCAGCGTTGCGACTCTGACTGGGGAGACCCAGTACTTC.

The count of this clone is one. The CDR3 here is CASSRLQSYEQYF. CDR3 DNA sequence: TGTGCCAGCAGCCGTTTACAGTCCTACGAGCAGTACTTC. The rearrangement joins TRBV7-3 to TRBJ2-7; D is unresolved. V lost 5 bases and J lost 1, with 9 bases in between. There are 13 residues in the CDR3. Germline V lookup: CDR1 SGHTA, CDR2 FQGTGA.

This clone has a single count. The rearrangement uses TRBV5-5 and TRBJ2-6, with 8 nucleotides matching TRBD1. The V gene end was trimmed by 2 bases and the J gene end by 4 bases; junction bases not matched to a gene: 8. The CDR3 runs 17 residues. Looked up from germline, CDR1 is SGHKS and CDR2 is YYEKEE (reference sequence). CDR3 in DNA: TGTGCCAGCAGCTTCGCACAGGGGGTTGTCGGGGCCAACGTCCTGACTTTC. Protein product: CASSFAQGVVGANVLTF.

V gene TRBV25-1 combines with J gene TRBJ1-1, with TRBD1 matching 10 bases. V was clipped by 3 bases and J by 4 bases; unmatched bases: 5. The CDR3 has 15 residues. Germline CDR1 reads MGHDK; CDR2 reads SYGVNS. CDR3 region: CASSDDRGPGTEAFF. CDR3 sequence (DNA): TGTGCCAGCAGTGACGACAGGGGGCCGGGCACTGAAGCTTTCTTT.